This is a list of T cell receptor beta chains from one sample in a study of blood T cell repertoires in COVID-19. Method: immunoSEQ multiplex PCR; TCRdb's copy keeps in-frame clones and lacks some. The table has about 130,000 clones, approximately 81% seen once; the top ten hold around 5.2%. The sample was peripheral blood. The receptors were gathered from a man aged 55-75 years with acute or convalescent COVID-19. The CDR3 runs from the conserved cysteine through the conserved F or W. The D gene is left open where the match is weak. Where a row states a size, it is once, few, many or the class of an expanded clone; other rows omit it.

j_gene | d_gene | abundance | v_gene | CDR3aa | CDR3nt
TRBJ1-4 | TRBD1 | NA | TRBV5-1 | CASSLGDSATNEKLFF | TGCGCCAGCAGCTTGGGGGACAGTGCAACTAATGAAAAACTGTTTTTT
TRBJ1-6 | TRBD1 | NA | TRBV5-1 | CASSLSGTGNSPLHF | TGCGCCAGCAGCTTGAGCGGGACAGGGAATTCACCCCTCCACTTT
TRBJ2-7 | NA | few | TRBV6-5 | CASSTLRPASYEQYF | TGTGCCAGCAGTACCCTTCGACCCGCTAGTTACGAGCAGTACTTC
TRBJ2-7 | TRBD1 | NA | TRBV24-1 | CATSEAGGEQYF | TGTGCCACCAGTGAGGCAGGGGGCGAGCAGTACTTC
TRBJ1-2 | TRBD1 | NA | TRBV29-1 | CSVEDRGNGYTF | TGCAGCGTCGAGGACAGGGGAAATGGCTACACCTTC
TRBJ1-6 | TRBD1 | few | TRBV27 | CASSNRQGINSPLHF | TGTGCCAGCAGTAACAGACAGGGAATTAATTCACCCCTCCACTTT
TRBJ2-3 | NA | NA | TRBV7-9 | CASSLGVAADTQYF | TGTGCCAGCAGCTTAGGGGTAGCGGCAGATACGCAGTATTTT
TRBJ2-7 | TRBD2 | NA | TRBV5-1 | CASSPSDPGLKIWQYF | TGCGCCAGCAGCCCTTCCGATCCGGGACTAAAGATCTGGCAGTACTTC
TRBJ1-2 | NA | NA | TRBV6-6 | CASSYSPDYGYTF | TGTGCCAGCAGTTACTCACCGGACTATGGCTACACCTTC
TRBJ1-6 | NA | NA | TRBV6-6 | CASTNYNSPLHF | TGTGCCAGCACCAACTATAATTCACCCCTCCACTTT
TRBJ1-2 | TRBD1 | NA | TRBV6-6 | CASSSGTANYGYTF | TGTGCCAGCAGTTCCGGGACAGCTAACTATGGCTACACCTTC
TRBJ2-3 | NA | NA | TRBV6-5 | CASQSGSTDTQYF | TGTGCCAGCCAGAGCGGGAGCACAGATACGCAGTATTTT
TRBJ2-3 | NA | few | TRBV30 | CAWSSGDTQYF | TGTGCCTGGAGTTCCGGTGATACGCAGTATTTT
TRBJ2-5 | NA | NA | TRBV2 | CASSGQPRETQYF | TGTGCCAGCAGTGGACAACCGCGAGAGACCCAGTACTTC
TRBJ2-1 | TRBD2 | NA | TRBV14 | CASSPLAANNEQFF | TGTGCCAGCAGCCCACTAGCGGCTAACAATGAGCAGTTCTTC
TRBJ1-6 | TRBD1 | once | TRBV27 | CASTERWDRVSPLHF | TGTGCCAGCACCGAAAGGTGGGACAGGGTCTCACCCCTCCACTTT
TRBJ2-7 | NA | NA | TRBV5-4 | CASSSDRGDYEQYF | TGTGCCAGCAGCTCGGACAGAGGAGACTACGAGCAGTACTTC
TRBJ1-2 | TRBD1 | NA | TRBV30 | CAWTGTGNYGYTF | TGTGCCTGGACCGGGACAGGGAACTATGGCTACACCTTC
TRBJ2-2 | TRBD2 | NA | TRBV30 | CAWASGGGTGELFF | TGTGCCTGGGCCTCGGGAGGCGGTACCGGGGAGCTGTTTTTT
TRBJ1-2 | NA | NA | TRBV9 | CASSVTSPGYGYTF | TGTGCCAGCAGCGTCACCTCTCCCGGCTATGGCTACACCTTC
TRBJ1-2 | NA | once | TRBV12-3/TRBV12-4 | CASSPGNYGYTF | TGTGCCAGCAGCCCAGGGAACTATGGCTACACCTTC
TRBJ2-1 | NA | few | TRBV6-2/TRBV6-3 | CASSSWGEKGSYNEQFF | TGTGCCAGCAGTAGTTGGGGGGAAAAGGGCTCCTACAATGAGCAGTTCTTC
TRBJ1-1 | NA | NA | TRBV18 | CASSGGFNTEAFF | TGTGCCAGCTCCGGGGGGTTTAACACTGAAGCTTTCTTT
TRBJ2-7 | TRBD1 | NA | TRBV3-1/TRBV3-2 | CASSPPGQVLSNEQYF | TGTGCCAGCAGCCCCCCTGGACAGGTTCTCTCCAACGAGCAGTACTTC
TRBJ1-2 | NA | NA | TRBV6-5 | CASYPTGGGIGYTF | TGTGCCAGCTATCCCACGGGAGGAGGTATCGGCTACACCTTC
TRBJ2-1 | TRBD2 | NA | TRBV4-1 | CASSQGLAGRGNEQFF | TGCGCCAGCAGCCAAGGCTTAGCGGGAAGGGGGAATGAGCAGTTCTTC
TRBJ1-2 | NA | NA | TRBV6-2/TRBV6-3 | CASSYSRGFGYGYTF | TGTGCCAGCAGTTACTCTCGGGGATTCGGCTATGGCTACACCTTC
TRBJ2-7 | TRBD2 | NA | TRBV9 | CASSPEGLAGVYEQYF | TGTGCCAGCAGCCCCGAAGGACTAGCGGGAGTGTACGAGCAGTACTTC
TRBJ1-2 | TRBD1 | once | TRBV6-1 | CASSYLTGGYGYTF | TGTGCCAGCAGTTATTTAACAGGGGGCTATGGCTACACCTTC
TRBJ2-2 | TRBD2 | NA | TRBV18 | CASSPLASGRNTGELFF | TGTGCCAGCTCACCTCTCGCTAGCGGGAGAAACACCGGGGAGCTGTTTTTT
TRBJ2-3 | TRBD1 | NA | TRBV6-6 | CASSVGTGFFTDTQYF | TGTGCCAGCAGCGTGGGGACAGGGTTCTTCACAGATACGCAGTATTTT
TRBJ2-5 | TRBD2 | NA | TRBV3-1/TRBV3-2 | CASSRYLAGGPETQYF | TGTGCCAGCAGCCGTTACCTAGCGGGCGGACCAGAGACCCAGTACTTC
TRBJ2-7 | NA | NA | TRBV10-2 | CASSRQKAYEQYF | TGCGCCAGCAGCAGACAGAAGGCCTACGAGCAGTACTTC
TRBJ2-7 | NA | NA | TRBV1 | CTSSHIIAGGPIEQYF | TGCACCAGCAGCCATATAATAGCGGGAGGGCCAATAGAGCAGTACTTC
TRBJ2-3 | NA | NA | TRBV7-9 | CASSRRGAGQPTQYF | TGTGCCAGCAGCCGGCGCGGGGCCGGTCAGCCTACGCAGTATTTT